The present TCR beta chain was sequenced within a study of blood T cell repertoires in COVID-19 (dated by TCRdb to between 2020 and 2021). Some background on the complete study: The collaborator samples originated in the United States, Italy and Spain and spanned the acute and convalescent phases of COVID-19. Samples came from the ongoing ImmuneRACE study (first 160 participants) plus 1,254 subjects from 6 global collaborators. The sample metadata nearly always contained a de-identified subject ID, COVID-19 status, age in years and sex. The repertoires were made available in a free public database intended to serve as a resource for research on the immune response to SARS-CoV-2. The material from the prospective study consisted of cDNA or gDNA derived from T cells, B-cell-depleted T cells, or PBMCs. Deeply sampled blood TCRbeta repertoires from subjects exposed to, actively infected with, or recovered from COVID-19 were included in the dataset. Where HLA class I and class II types were available, the types were taken from metadata supplied by the sample provider, not from assay-based typing.

TCRbeta CDR3 regions were amplified from genomic DNA by means of the immunoSEQ Assay, a bias-controlled multiplex PCR. On the study's bioinformatics: The number of nucleated cells in each sample was estimated by amplification of reference gene primers within the assay. To quantify the absolute abundance of each unique TCRbeta CDR3 rearrangement, sequence reads were collapsed and filtered. Productive Simpson clonality was computed per sample as the square root of Simpson's diversity index over productive rearrangements. Not all clones reach the TCRdb copy of this immuneACCESS table, which keeps in-frame sequences only. Checked studies attribute under half of the gap to unresolved V genes and leave the rest unexplained. D and trimming come from the DNA, and the V and J calls and clone size come from that table. The sample table holds roughly 52,000 clones, of which more than 80% were seen once. The top ten clonotypes cover around a fifth of the sample.

Comments on this clone: Its antigen remains unidentified. No much larger clone exists at a distance of one base, and base qualities are not known.

Study-level results and caveats: The quantity of clinical and demographic metadata differed by source and by participant and was supplied without curation.

The collaborating institutions used their own protocols to collect whole blood in K2EDTA tubes. For TCRbeta analysis, collaborator samples were shipped as frozen whole blood, as isolated PBMCs, or as DNA extracted from either sample type. Reading from cysteine to phenylalanine, the CDR3 counts 14 amino acids. Only the CDR3 DNA stays, 42 bases, in frame from base 1. After removal of 2 bases from V and 8 bases from J, the junction retains 7 bases not matched to a gene. According to the germline V gene (reference sequence), CDR1 reads GTSNPN and CDR2 reads SVGIG. This TCR was recovered from a human donor in a cohort sampled during active COVID-19. Sample: peripheral blood. This chain is built from TRBV30 and TRBJ1-2; TRBD1 aligns with 11 central bases. CDR3 sequence: CAWSLDRGQSGYTF. The sequenced DNA is TGTGCCTGGAGTCTGGACAGGGGGCAGTCGGGCTACACCTTC.